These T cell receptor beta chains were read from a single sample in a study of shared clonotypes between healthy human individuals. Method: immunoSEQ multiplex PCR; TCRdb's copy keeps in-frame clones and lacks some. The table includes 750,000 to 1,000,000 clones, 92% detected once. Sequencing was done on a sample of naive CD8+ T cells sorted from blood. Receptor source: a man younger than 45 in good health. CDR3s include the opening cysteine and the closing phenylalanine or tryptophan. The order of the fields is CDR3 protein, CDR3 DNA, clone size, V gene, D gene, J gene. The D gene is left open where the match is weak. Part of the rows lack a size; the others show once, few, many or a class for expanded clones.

CDR3: CASSRDRVGFNEKLFF; DNA: TGTGCCAGCAGCCGGGACAGGGTGGGGTTTAATGAAAAACTGTTTTTT; size: NA; V: TRBV7-9; D: TRBD1; J: TRBJ1-4
CDR3: CASRYGGIPNTGELFF; DNA: TGTGCCAGCAGATATGGCGGGATTCCGAACACCGGGGAGCTGTTTTTT; size: NA; V: TRBV7-9; D: NA; J: TRBJ2-2
CDR3: CAGWGQDSYEQYF; DNA: TGTGCCGGGTGGGGACAGGACTCCTACGAGCAGTACTTC; size: NA; V: TRBV2; D: TRBD1; J: TRBJ2-7
CDR3: CASSLPGSPREQYF; DNA: TGTGCCAGCAGTTTACCAGGTTCACCGAGGGAGCAGTACTTC; size: NA; V: TRBV27; D: NA; J: TRBJ2-7
CDR3: CASSSEPGLASTDTQYF; DNA: TGTGCCAGCAGTTCGGAACCGGGACTAGCCAGCACAGATACGCAGTATTTT; size: NA; V: TRBV28; D: TRBD2; J: TRBJ2-3
CDR3: CAWRGLAPGYYNEQFF; DNA: TGTGCCTGGAGAGGACTAGCCCCGGGTTACTACAATGAGCAGTTCTTC; size: once; V: TRBV30; D: TRBD2; J: TRBJ2-1
CDR3: CASTPRGKNYGYTF; DNA: TGTGCCAGCACCCCTCGGGGCAAAAACTATGGCTACACCTTC; size: NA; V: TRBV5-4; D: NA; J: TRBJ1-2
CDR3: CASSLDAGSYNEQFF; DNA: TGTGCCAGCAGCTTAGATGCGGGGTCCTACAATGAGCAGTTCTTC; size: NA; V: TRBV7-2; D: NA; J: TRBJ2-1
CDR3: CASSLGTLGYEQYF; DNA: TGTGCCAGCAGCTTAGGTACGCTCGGCTACGAGCAGTACTTC; size: NA; V: TRBV11-2; D: NA; J: TRBJ2-7
CDR3: CASSPPQTGNYEQYF; DNA: TGTGCCAGCAGCCCACCGCAGACAGGAAACTACGAGCAGTACTTC; size: NA; V: TRBV7-9; D: NA; J: TRBJ2-7
CDR3: CASSQALAGDGEQFF; DNA: TGCGCCAGCAGCCAAGCCCTAGCGGGAGACGGAGAGCAGTTCTTC; size: NA; V: TRBV4-3; D: TRBD2; J: TRBJ2-1
CDR3: CASSTVRDTEETQYF; DNA: TGTGCCAGCAGTACTGTCCGGGACACGGAAGAGACCCAGTACTTC; size: NA; V: TRBV25-1; D: NA; J: TRBJ2-5
CDR3: CASSLTSGYNEQFF; DNA: TGCGCCAGCAGCTTGACTAGCGGCTACAATGAGCAGTTCTTC; size: NA; V: TRBV5-1; D: TRBD2; J: TRBJ2-1
CDR3: CASSPLTGVGSYEQYF; DNA: TGTGCCAGCAGTCCCCTGACAGGGGTGGGATCCTACGAGCAGTACTTC; size: NA; V: TRBV6-6; D: TRBD1; J: TRBJ2-7
CDR3: CASSFEAGPLNNEQFF; DNA: TGTGCCAGCAGCTTCGAAGCGGGACCGCTTAACAATGAGCAGTTCTTC; size: NA; V: TRBV7-9; D: TRBD2; J: TRBJ2-1
CDR3: CASSFRGGLVLDNEQFF; DNA: TGTGCCAGCAGCTTCAGGGGTGGGCTAGTATTAGACAATGAGCAGTTCTTC; size: NA; V: TRBV5-4; D: NA; J: TRBJ2-1
CDR3: CASSPKAGGELFF; DNA: TGTGCCAGCAGCCCCAAGGCGGGCGGGGAGCTGTTTTTT; size: NA; V: TRBV9; D: NA; J: TRBJ2-2
CDR3: CASSFGADTQYF; DNA: TGTGCCAGCAGCTTTGGCGCAGATACGCAGTATTTT; size: NA; V: TRBV13; D: NA; J: TRBJ2-3
CDR3: CASSLSGTGGTDTQYF; DNA: TGTGCCAGCAGCTTATCGGGGACAGGGGGAACAGATACGCAGTATTTT; size: NA; V: TRBV7-9; D: TRBD1; J: TRBJ2-3
CDR3: CASSQTPSYEQYF; DNA: TGTGCCAGCAGCCAGACACCGTCCTACGAGCAGTACTTC; size: NA; V: TRBV27; D: NA; J: TRBJ2-7
CDR3: CATAPRIGEGTEAFF; DNA: TGTGCCACCGCCCCCCGCATCGGGGAGGGCACTGAAGCTTTCTTT; size: once; V: TRBV15; D: NA; J: TRBJ1-1
CDR3: CASSFPGKETQYF; DNA: TGTGCCAGCAGCTTCCCAGGGAAAGAGACCCAGTACTTC; size: NA; V: TRBV5-4; D: NA; J: TRBJ2-5
CDR3: CASSTDEEETQYF; DNA: TGTGCCAGCAGCACGGACGAGGAGGAGACCCAGTACTTC; size: NA; V: TRBV7-9; D: NA; J: TRBJ2-5
CDR3: CASAGVYEQFF; DNA: TGTGCTAGTGCCGGCGTCTATGAGCAGTTCTTC; size: NA; V: TRBV12-5; D: NA; J: TRBJ2-1
CDR3: CSASPYEQYF; DNA: TGCAGTGCTAGCCCCTACGAGCAGTACTTC; size: NA; V: TRBV20-1; D: NA; J: TRBJ2-7
CDR3: CASSVGTGEYEQYF; DNA: TGTGCCAGCAGCGTCGGGACAGGGGAGTACGAGCAGTACTTC; size: NA; V: TRBV9; D: TRBD1; J: TRBJ2-7
CDR3: CASSLRLGAGEKLFF; DNA: TGTGCCAGCAGCTTGAGATTGGGGGCCGGTGAAAAACTGTTTTTT; size: NA; V: TRBV5-4; D: NA; J: TRBJ1-4
CDR3: CASSQDRGYEQYF; DNA: TGCGCCAGCAGCCAAGATAGAGGGTACGAGCAGTACTTC; size: NA; V: TRBV4-1; D: NA; J: TRBJ2-7
CDR3: CASSDTGWETQYF; DNA: TGTGCCAGCAGTGATACAGGGTGGGAGACCCAGTACTTC; size: NA; V: TRBV28; D: NA; J: TRBJ2-5
CDR3: CATRSGDSYNEQFF; DNA: TGTGCCACCCGCAGCGGAGATTCCTACAATGAGCAGTTCTTC; size: NA; V: TRBV27; D: NA; J: TRBJ2-1
CDR3: CASSQDTNMGEKLFF; DNA: TGCGCCAGCAGCCAAGATACGAACATGGGTGAAAAGCTGTTTTTT; size: NA; V: TRBV4-1; D: NA; J: TRBJ1-4
CDR3: CASRLNSGTRRELFF; DNA: TGTGCCAGCAGATTGAACTCCGGGACTAGAAGGGAGCTGTTTTTT; size: NA; V: TRBV7-8; D: TRBD2; J: TRBJ2-2
CDR3: CSAVHYNEQFF; DNA: TGCAGTGCCGTCCACTACAATGAGCAGTTCTTC; size: NA; V: TRBV20-1; D: NA; J: TRBJ2-1
CDR3: CSVGGRDSRGSYEQYF; DNA: TGCAGCGTAGGGGGGCGGGACTCGCGGGGATCCTACGAGCAGTACTTC; size: NA; V: TRBV29-1; D: NA; J: TRBJ2-7
CDR3: CASSSDPAGGNTIYF; DNA: TGTGCCAGCAGTTCCGACCCGGCGGGTGGAAACACCATATATTTT; size: NA; V: TRBV28; D: NA; J: TRBJ1-3
CDR3: CASSAGASTDTQYF; DNA: TGTGCCAGCAGTGCGGGAGCTTCCACAGATACGCAGTATTTT; size: NA; V: TRBV2; D: NA; J: TRBJ2-3
CDR3: CASSLELAGGNTGELFF; DNA: TGTGCCAGCAGCTTAGAACTAGCGGGGGGAAACACCGGGGAGCTGTTTTTT; size: NA; V: TRBV7-6; D: TRBD2; J: TRBJ2-2
CDR3: CSVRGLNTEAFF; DNA: TGCAGCGTCCGAGGGTTGAACACTGAAGCTTTCTTT; size: NA; V: TRBV29-1; D: NA; J: TRBJ1-1
CDR3: CASSYAAGRGYTF; DNA: TGTGCCAGCAGTTATGCAGCCGGACGGGGCTACACCTTC; size: NA; V: TRBV27; D: NA; J: TRBJ1-2
CDR3: CASSTRPQTSGRSWNEQFF; DNA: TGTGCCAGCAGCACCCGGCCCCAGACTAGCGGGAGGTCTTGGAATGAGCAGTTCTTC; size: once; V: TRBV9; D: TRBD2; J: TRBJ2-1
CDR3: CATRRPPPNTEAFF; DNA: TGTGCCACCAGAAGGCCCCCCCCGAACACTGAAGCTTTCTTT; size: NA; V: TRBV10-3; D: NA; J: TRBJ1-1
CDR3: CASGLVGEEKLFF; DNA: TGTGCCAGCGGTTTAGTCGGGGAGGAAAAACTGTTTTTT; size: NA; V: TRBV27; D: NA; J: TRBJ1-4
CDR3: CASSLNLLVDTQYF; DNA: TGTGCCAGCAGTTTGAATCTGTTGGTCGATACGCAGTATTTT; size: NA; V: TRBV28; D: NA; J: TRBJ2-3
CDR3: CASSPGDRGNGELFF; DNA: TGTGCCAGCAGCCCGGGGGACAGAGGGAACGGGGAGCTGTTTTTT; size: NA; V: TRBV9; D: NA; J: TRBJ2-2
CDR3: CASSRPYGTIDNEQFF; DNA: TGTGCCAGCAGCCGACCATACGGGACCATTGACAATGAGCAGTTCTTC; size: NA; V: TRBV7-2; D: NA; J: TRBJ2-1
CDR3: CASSLRGYYEQYF; DNA: TGTGCCAGCAGCCTCAGAGGGTACTACGAGCAGTACTTC; size: NA; V: TRBV14; D: NA; J: TRBJ2-7
CDR3: CASKGTQGPEAFF; DNA: TGTGCCAGCAAAGGAACTCAGGGACCTGAAGCTTTCTTT; size: NA; V: TRBV28; D: NA; J: TRBJ1-1
CDR3: CASSPRSWGEQETQYF; DNA: TGTGCCAGCAGCCCCCGGAGCTGGGGGGAGCAAGAGACCCAGTACTTC; size: NA; V: TRBV7-9; D: NA; J: TRBJ2-5
CDR3: CASSQDDQGFSTEAFF; DNA: TGCGCCAGCAGCCAAGATGATCAGGGATTTAGCACTGAAGCTTTCTTT; size: NA; V: TRBV4-3; D: NA; J: TRBJ1-1
CDR3: CASSPSPAGGLAGGPGYNEQFF; DNA: TGTGCCAGCAGCCCTTCCCCCGCCGGGGGACTAGCGGGAGGGCCGGGCTACAATGAGCAGTTCTTC; size: NA; V: TRBV7-3; D: TRBD2; J: TRBJ2-1
CDR3: CATSSSDGYYEQYF; DNA: TGTGCCACCAGCAGCTCTGATGGTTACTACGAGCAGTACTTC; size: NA; V: TRBV15; D: NA; J: TRBJ2-7
CDR3: CASSDYSNEQFF; DNA: TGTGCCAGCAGTGACTACAGCAATGAGCAGTTCTTC; size: NA; V: TRBV2; D: NA; J: TRBJ2-1
CDR3: CASSSNRAPADQPQHF; DNA: TGTGCCAGCAGCTCCAACAGGGCACCCGCGGATCAGCCCCAGCATTTT; size: NA; V: TRBV7-9; D: NA; J: TRBJ1-5
CDR3: CASSFGTGGEGYTF; DNA: TGTGCCAGCAGCTTCGGGACAGGGGGTGAAGGCTACACCTTC; size: many; V: TRBV11-2; D: TRBD1; J: TRBJ1-2
CDR3: CASSAGGTSNTEAFF; DNA: TGTGCCAGCAGCGCTGGGGGGACCTCAAACACTGAAGCTTTCTTT; size: NA; V: TRBV9; D: NA; J: TRBJ1-1
CDR3: CASSSPTGAYTDTQYF; DNA: TGCGCCAGCAGCTCTCCAACGGGGGCATACACAGATACGCAGTATTTT; size: NA; V: TRBV5-1; D: NA; J: TRBJ2-3
CDR3: CAWDQFTNTEAFF; DNA: TGTGCCTGGGACCAGTTTACTAACACTGAAGCTTTCTTT; size: few; V: TRBV30; D: NA; J: TRBJ1-1
CDR3: CASSLDWTSGSEQYF; DNA: TGCGCCAGCAGCTTGGACTGGACTAGCGGGAGTGAGCAGTACTTC; size: once; V: TRBV5-1; D: TRBD2; J: TRBJ2-7
CDR3: CASITGYRFSPQPQHF; DNA: TGTGCCAGCATAACAGGGTATCGGTTTTCGCCTCAGCCCCAGCATTTT; size: once; V: TRBV28; D: NA; J: TRBJ1-5
CDR3: CAWYPGARETQYF; DNA: TGTGCCTGGTATCCCGGCGCTCGGGAGACCCAGTACTTC; size: NA; V: TRBV30; D: NA; J: TRBJ2-5